These 23 T cell receptor beta chains originate from one sample sequenced in a study of control samples from healthy donors and cancer patients. Repertoires were generated with immunoSEQ multiplex PCR, while TCRdb's copy carries only in-frame clones and drops some. In the table there are 95,000 to 100,000 clones, more than 85% of which are singletons. The source material was blood. The receptors shown here come from a man aged 25-45 years in good health.

This clone was picked up a small number of times. V gene TRBV6-5 combines with J gene TRBJ1-3, with D uncertain. CDR3 length equals 14 residues. CDR1 is MNHEY, CDR2 SVGAGI, per germline. V was clipped by 6 bases and J by 2 bases, with 11 bases between them. In DNA form, the CDR3 reads TGTGCCAGCAGCCCAAGTTGGGCTGGAAACACCATATATTTT. It translates to CASSPSWAGNTIYF.

This clone has just one count. This chain uses TRBV5-6 with TRBJ2-7, with D tentatively TRBD1 or TRBD2 (5 bases each). V lost 7 bases and J lost 2, with 16 bases in between. Germline loops: CDR1 SGHDT, CDR2 YYEEEE. This CDR3 spans 14 amino acids. CDR3 amino acids: CASASRDLTYEQYF. CDR3 DNA sequence: TGTGCCAGCGCCTCAAGGGACCTAACCTACGAGCAGTACTTC.

The J gene is TRBJ2-3, the V gene TRBV7-9; 7 bases align to TRBD2. Germline CDR1 is SEHNR and CDR2 is FQNEAQ (reference sequence). Trimming removed 1 base from V and 0 bases from J; junction bases left unmatched: 10. This CDR3 spans 18 amino acids. DNA for the CDR3: TGTGCCAGCAGCTTAGGAGTCGGGACTACTCAGAGCACAGATACGCAGTATTTT. Translation gives CASSLGVGTTQSTDTQYF.

This rearrangement joins TRBV29-1 to TRBJ2-3; maybe TRBD1 (8 bases). Germline V gives CDR1 SQVTM, CDR2 ANQGSEA. The CDR3 loop spans 15 amino acids. The V and J ends lost 4 bases and 3 bases respectively, with 17 bases between them. The CDR3 nucleotides read TGCAGCGTTGTAGCAGGGGGCGGGGGTACAGATACGCAGTATTTT. The encoded protein is CSVVAGGGGTDTQYF.

This chain links TRBV5-1 with TRBJ2-3, with D unclear. CDR1 SGHRS and CDR2 YFSETQ come from the germline V gene. This CDR3 region has 13 residues. Trimming removed 2 bases from V and 3 bases from J, with 7 bases in between. CDR3 protein: CASSFDYTDTQYF. Here the CDR3 DNA reads TGCGCCAGCAGCTTCGATTATACAGATACGCAGTATTTT.

The chain couples TRBV6-1 to TRBJ2-7; D is uncertain. The germline V and J ends were trimmed by 0 bases and 0 bases, with 9 bases remaining between them. Germline loops: CDR1 MNHNS, CDR2 SASEGT. The CDR3 is 15 amino acids. The CDR3, as DNA: TGTGCCAGCAGTGAAGCGCGCTTTAGCTCCTACGAGCAGTACGTC. It yields the protein CASSEARFSSYEQYV.

In this sample, this clone turned up a few times. The chain has TRBV6-5 and TRBJ2-1; weak D call: TRBD1 (6 bases). The V end lost 11 bases, the J end lost 5 bases, and 19 bases lay between the germline ends. CDR1 is MNHEY and CDR2 is SVGAGI in the germline V gene. The CDR3 has 14 amino acids. This chain's CDR3 is CAARWAGVDNEQFF. Written as DNA, the CDR3 is TGTGCCGCCAGGTGGGCAGGGGTGGACAATGAGCAGTTCTTC.

The chain links TRBV30 to TRBJ2-5; TRBD1 is a possible D gene (6 bases). V lost 5 bases and J lost 1, with 11 bases in between. CDR1 and CDR2 from the germline V gene are GTSNPN and SVGIG (reference sequence). The CDR3 is made up of 13 amino acids. The CDR3, as DNA: TGTGCCTGGGGACAGCTTTTCCAAGAGACCCAGTACTTC. It encodes CAWGQLFQETQYF.

V is TRBV6-6 and J is TRBJ1-2, with 8 bases lining up with TRBD1. The germline V gene has CDR1 MNHNY and CDR2 SVGAGI (reference sequence). This CDR3 is built from 13 residues. V lost 4 bases, J lost 3 bases, and 1 base stayed unmatched. The CDR3 region has the DNA TGTGCCAGCAGTTCGACAGGGGACTATGGCTACACCTTC. It yields the protein CASSSTGDYGYTF.

This clone has just one count. The DNA of the CDR3 is TGTGCCAGCAGCCAAGGTCTGGACAGAGATGGCTACACCTTC. The encoded protein is CASSQGLDRDGYTF. This sequence joins TRBV4-2 and TRBJ1-2, with D possibly TRBD1 on 6 matching bases. This CDR3 contains 14 residues. Germline lookup yields CDR1 LGHNA and CDR2 YNFKEQ. The V end lost 1 base, the J end lost 6 bases, and 12 bases lay between the germline ends.

The chain couples TRBV27 to TRBJ1-2; no definite D call. The germline CDR1 and CDR2 sequences are MNHEY and SMNVEV (reference sequence). This CDR3 region has 13 residues. V lost 10 bases and J lost 3, with 15 bases in between. The CDR3 protein is CATRGSGYYGYTF. CDR3 coding DNA: TGTGCCACTAGAGGGTCGGGGTACTATGGCTACACCTTC.

The chain uses TRBV28 and TRBJ1-5, with TRBD1 matching 7 bases. CDR3 length equals 14 residues. In germline, CDR1 is MDHEN, CDR2 SYDVKM. V shed 6 bases, J shed 5 bases, and the junction held 7 bases outside the gene matches. CDR3 region: CASSQLDRDQPQHF. The DNA for the CDR3 is TGTGCCAGCAGCCAACTAGACAGGGATCAGCCCCAGCATTTT. Complete variable domain (other parts from reference TRBV28 and TRBJ1-5): DVKVTQSSRYLVKRTGEKVFLECVQDMDHENMFWYRQDPGLGLRLIYFSYDVKMKEKGDIPEGYSVSREKKERFSLILESASTNQTSMYLCASSQLDRDQPQHFGDGTRLSIL.

The chain links TRBV10-3 to TRBJ1-6; 7 nucleotides align to TRBD1. Trimming cost V 0 bases and J 15 bases; bases outside gene matches: 8. Germline CDR1 is ENHRY and CDR2 is SYGVKD. There are 14 residues in the CDR3. CDR3 sequence (DNA): TGTGCCATCAGTGAGTCCGGACAGGCAGACCTCCTCCACTTT. This codes for CAISESGQADLLHF.

The J gene is TRBJ1-2, the V gene TRBV12-3 or TRBV12-4, with a tentative D call TRBD1 (6 bases). CDR3 length: 11 amino acids. The V gene lost 5 bases and the J gene lost 9 bases, with 10 bases spanning the gap. The CDR3 reads CASSTRDSYTF. The CDR3 nucleotides read TGTGCCAGCAGTACCCGGGACAGCTACACCTTC.

The rearrangement joins TRBV9 to TRBJ2-3; the match to TRBD2 covers 10 bases. Germline-derived CDR1 and CDR2 are SGDLS and YYNGEE. With V trimmed by 4 bases and J by 2 bases, 16 bases remained unmatched. This CDR3 has 19 residues. The CDR3 DNA follows: TGTGCCAGCAGCCCAGATACAGTTTTAGCGGGAGGTCACACAGATACGCAGTATTTT. Translating it yields CASSPDTVLAGGHTDTQYF.

The J gene is TRBJ1-1, the V gene TRBV7-9; 10 nucleotides line up with TRBD1. Trimming cost V 5 bases and J 5 bases; bases outside gene matches: 5. The germline gives CDR1 SEHNR, CDR2 FQNEAQ (reference sequence). The CDR3 consists of 14 residues. In nucleotides, the CDR3 is TGTGCCAGCAGCCCAAGACAGGGGGCGACTGAAGCTTTCTTT. Amino acids: CASSPRQGATEAFF.

The chain couples TRBV7-3 to TRBJ2-1; 11 bases line up with TRBD2. Germline V gene lookup returns CDR1 SGHTA and CDR2 FQGTGA. This CDR3 is built from 15 residues. The ends lost 5 bases at V and 7 bases at J; junction bases unmatched: 7. This chain's CDR3 is CASSPRLAGKNEQFF. As DNA, the CDR3 is TGTGCCAGCAGCCCCCGACTAGCGGGGAAGAATGAGCAGTTCTTC.

The chain carries TRBV18 and TRBJ2-6; a possible D gene is TRBD1 (6 bases). Trimming pared 4 bases from V and 4 bases from J, leaving 14 bases between. Germline V lookup: CDR1 KGHSH, CDR2 LQKENI. The CDR3 runs to 16 residues. The CDR3 region is CASSRIQGSGANVLTF. The CDR3 coding sequence is TGTGCCAGCTCACGCATACAGGGCTCCGGGGCCAACGTCCTGACTTTC. Together with reference TRBV18 and TRBJ2-6, the CDR3 gives the full variable domain: NAGVMQNPRHLVRRRGQEARLRCSPMKGHSHVYWYRQLPEEGLKFMVYLQKENIIDESGMPKERFSAEFPKEGPSILRIQQVVRGDSAAYFCASSRIQGSGANVLTFGAGSRLTVL.

J is TRBJ1-1 and V is TRBV11-2, with D possibly matching TRBD1 (6 bases). Trimming took 5 bases from V and 3 from J, leaving 19 bases between them. CDR1 is SGHAT and CDR2 is FQNNGV in the germline V gene. This CDR3 is 16 amino acids long. In DNA, the CDR3 is TGTGCCAGCAGCGTCCGGGACACGGTGGTATACACTGAAGCTTTCTTT. It yields the protein CASSVRDTVVYTEAFF. Together with reference TRBV11-2 and TRBJ1-1, the CDR3 gives the full variable domain: EAGVAQSPRYKIIEKRQSVAFWCNPISGHATLYWYQQILGQGPKLLIQFQNNGVVDDSQLPKDRFSAERLKGVDSTLKIQPAKLEDSAVYLCASSVRDTVVYTEAFFGQGTRLTVV.

The chain links TRBV7-8 to TRBJ1-2, with D hard to call. The CDR3 is 12 residues long. Germline CDR1 reads SGHVS; CDR2 reads FQNEAQ. V shed 5 bases and J shed 1 base, with 5 bases lying between them. CDR3 in DNA: TGTGCCAGCAGCCCAAGTAACTATGGCTACACCTTC. It translates to CASSPSNYGYTF.

This chain links TRBV6-2 or TRBV6-3 with TRBJ2-5; D is perhaps TRBD1 (6 bases). Germline CDR1 and CDR2: MNHEY and SVGEGT. The length of the CDR3 is 16 residues. With 6 bases removed from V and 1 base from J, the gap between germline ends came to 18 bases. CDR3 amino acids: CASSLRQAFLQETQYF. The CDR3 nucleotides are TGTGCCAGCAGCCTCCGACAGGCTTTCCTCCAAGAGACCCAGTACTTC.

The chain combines TRBV6-5 with TRBJ1-4; D unresolved. Germline V lookup: CDR1 MNHEY, CDR2 SVGAGI. The V end was cut by 5 bases, the J end by 7 bases, with 11 bases between. CDR3 length equals 13 residues. CDR3: CASSLSGREKLFF. CDR3 DNA sequence: TGTGCCAGCAGTCTCTCCGGACGTGAAAAACTGTTTTTT.

The chain has TRBV7-9 and TRBJ1-2; unclear D gene. The CDR3 spans 10 residues. V was cut by 10 bases and J by 6 bases, with 9 bases left in between. Germline V lookup: CDR1 SEHNR, CDR2 FQNEAQ (reference sequence). The CDR3 region is CATLEDGYTF. The CDR3 DNA follows: TGTGCCACCTTGGAAGATGGCTACACCTTC.